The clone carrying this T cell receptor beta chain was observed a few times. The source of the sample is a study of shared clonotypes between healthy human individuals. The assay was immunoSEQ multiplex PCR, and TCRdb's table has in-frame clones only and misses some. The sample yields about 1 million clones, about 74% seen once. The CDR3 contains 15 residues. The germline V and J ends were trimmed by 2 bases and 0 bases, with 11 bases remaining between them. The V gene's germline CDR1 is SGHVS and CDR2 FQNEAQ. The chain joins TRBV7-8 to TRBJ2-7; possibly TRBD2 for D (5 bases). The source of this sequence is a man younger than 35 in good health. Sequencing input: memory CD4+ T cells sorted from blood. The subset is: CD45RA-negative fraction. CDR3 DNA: TGTGCCAGCAGCTTAAGAGAAGGGAGCTCCTACGAGCAGTACTTC. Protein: CASSLREGSSYEQYF.